This TCR beta chain was profiled in a study of early T cells in non-severe SARS-CoV-2 infection (dated by TCRdb to 2020 to 2023). About the full investigation: Because TCR sequencing relied on bulk RNA taken from unsorted whole blood, pairing of alpha and beta chains was not possible.

CDR1 and CDR2 are read off the germline V gene (reference sequence) as DFQATT and SNEGSKA. V is pared back by 5 bases and J by 8 bases, with 18 bases lying between the germline termini. The CDR3 holds 13 amino acids from the cysteine to the phenylalanine. The read is trimmed to its CDR3 DNA, 39 bases read in frame from base 1. The method behind the library was 5' RACE. Sequencer: NextSeq 500. In the TCR library protocol, unique molecular identifiers were attached to individual cDNA molecules to correct for PCR bias and sequencing error. Sequencing covered both TCR alpha and beta chains, and within each sample the abundances of alpha and beta sequences were tightly co-correlated. Regarding the original processing steps: Decombinator V4 was used to annotate TCR sequences for V gene, J gene and CDR3. TCRs were defined as expanded if a significant change between any two time points was detected under a Poisson model with p below 0.0001. TCR abundances were normalised to the total number of TCRs sequenced per sample and were expressed as counts per million. TRAV1-2 paired with TRAJ12, TRAJ20 or TRAJ33 defined MAIT TCRs, while TRAV10 paired with TRAJ18 defined iNKT TCRs. VDJdb, accessed on 1 November 2021, was searched for TCRs annotated for CMV, EBV and SARS-CoV-2, and TCRs annotated for more than one antigen were excluded. TCRdb reworked the public reads: Q25 trimming with fastp, MiXCR clone assembly, productive beta chains retained. Merged by CDR3 protein, the rows form single entries marked with the most common genes and DNA. It is TCRdb's table, rather than the study itself, that gives the V and J calls and clone size. Present in this sample are tens of thousands of distinct CDR3 sequences, about an eighth of which were seen just once. Clones ranked in the top ten supply roughly 4.2% of the sample.

Here is what the overall study found, with its caveats: VDJdb matching was skewed toward anti-spike CD8 responses, so virus-specific expansions were likely underestimated and private and CD4 specificities were missed.

This clonotype was picked up a small number of times. What this receptor recognizes is not known. It has no much larger one-base neighbor in the sample; base qualities were not kept. This was a case-control study nested in a cohort of healthcare workers in London, UK, who had nasopharyngeal swab PCR tests and blood samples taken every week. Between 23 and 31 March 2020, the week of the UK lockdown, healthcare workers were enrolled and then followed up weekly for as long as 16 weeks. Sequencing used whole blood. The receptor chain draws on TRBV20-1 and TRBJ1-2; the D gene identity is not certain. The sequence came from an adult who was a healthcare worker with PCR-confirmed SARS-CoV-2 infection or an uninfected control (not recorded which). This receptor carries the CDR3 CSAGTDTPGGYTF. The nucleotide sequence is TGCAGTGCTGGTACAGACACCCCGGGGGGCTACACCTTC.